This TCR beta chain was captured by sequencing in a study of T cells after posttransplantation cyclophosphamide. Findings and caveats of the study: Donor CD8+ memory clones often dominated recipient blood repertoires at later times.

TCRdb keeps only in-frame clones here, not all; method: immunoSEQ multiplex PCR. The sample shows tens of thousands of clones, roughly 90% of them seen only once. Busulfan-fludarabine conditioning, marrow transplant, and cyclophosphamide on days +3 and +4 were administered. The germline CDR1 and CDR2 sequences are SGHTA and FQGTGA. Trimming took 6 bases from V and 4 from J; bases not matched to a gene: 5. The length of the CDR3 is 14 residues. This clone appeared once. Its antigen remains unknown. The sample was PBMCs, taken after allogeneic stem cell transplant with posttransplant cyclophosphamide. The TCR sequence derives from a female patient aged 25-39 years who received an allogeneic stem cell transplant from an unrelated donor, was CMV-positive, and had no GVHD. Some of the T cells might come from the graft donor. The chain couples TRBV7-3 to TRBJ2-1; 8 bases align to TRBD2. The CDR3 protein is CASRLAGHYNEQFF. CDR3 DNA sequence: TGTGCCAGCAGGTTAGCGGGGCATTACAATGAGCAGTTCTTC.